This T cell receptor (beta chain) was retrieved from a study of T cell clonotyping in hematopoietic cell transplantation. Profiling relied on immunoSEQ multiplex PCR, and the TCRdb table lists in-frame clones only, not all of them. The sample lists about 36,000 clones, 85% to 95% seen once, with around 1.5% in the top ten. Noted time point: recipient sample about 28 days before transplant, after cytoreduction. This receptor was taken from a man aged 35 to 55 with chronic myeloid leukemia. Some clones in this sample may be carry-over from other donors' samples. The specimen comprised peripheral blood mononuclear cells, sampled before stem cell transplant.

The CDR3 DNA sequence: TGTGCCATCAGTGGAAATAGCGGGGGGGCGGAAGATACGCAGTATTTT. Translated: CAISGNSGGAEDTQYF. V and J are TRBV10-3 and TRBJ2-3; 11 bases are a match to TRBD2. Looked up from germline, CDR1 is ENHRY and CDR2 is SYGVKD. V was clipped by 4 bases and J by 5 bases; unmatched bases: 8. There are 16 residues in the CDR3.